What follows are 30 T cell receptor beta chains derived from one specimen sequenced in a study of cytomegalovirus exposure and HLA in healthy donors. The PCR ran on 60 Vbeta and 13 Jbeta primers. Clones were read by immunoSEQ multiplex PCR, and TCRdb kept only the in-frame ones, dropping some. The data contain some 150,000 clones, roughly 86% of them singletons. The material sequenced was PBMCs. These receptors originate from a man aged 18 to 30 in good health and CMV-seropositive.

J is TRBJ2-1 and V is TRBV6-4, with TRBD2 identical over 10 bases. There are 15 residues in the CDR3. The germline V gene has CDR1 MRHNA and CDR2 SNTAGT. V gave up 0 bases and J gave up 7 bases; unmatched junction bases: 3. The DNA of the CDR3 is TGTGCCAGCAGTGACTCCACTAGCGGGAAGAATGAGCAGTTCTTC. It specifies CASSDSTSGKNEQFF.

The chain couples TRBV4-1 to TRBJ2-7; the match to TRBD1 covers 7 bases. The trim removed 0 bases at V and 1 base at J, leaving 3 bases unmatched. The germline gives CDR1 MGHRA, CDR2 YSYEKL. The CDR3 extends over 15 amino acids. CDR3 coding DNA: TGCGCCAGCAGCCAAGAGGGGACAGCATCCTACGAGCAGTACTTC. It specifies CASSQEGTASYEQYF.

V is TRBV28 and J is TRBJ1-2; TRBD1 aligns across 7 bases. This CDR3 contains 14 residues. The germline V gene has CDR1 MDHEN and CDR2 SYDVKM. V dropped 5 bases and J dropped 8; count of bases not matched to a gene: 11. Here the CDR3 DNA reads TGTGCCAGCAGTCCAGCTTTGAGGGGGCGCGGCTACACCTTC. Translation gives CASSPALRGRGYTF.

The chain joins TRBV5-1 to TRBJ2-3; D unresolved. This CDR3 contains 14 residues. The ends were cut back, 7 bases at V and 2 bases at J, with 14 bases in the middle. Per germline, CDR1 SGHRS and CDR2 YFSETQ. CDR3 sequence reads: CASGRWLSTDTQYF. The DNA of the CDR3 is TGCGCCAGCGGCCGTTGGCTCTCCACAGATACGCAGTATTTT.

This clone was seen a few times. This rearrangement joins TRBV7-6 to TRBJ2-2, with D perhaps matching TRBD1 (5 bases). The CDR3 spans 13 residues. Trimming took 3 bases from V and 6 from J, leaving 8 bases between them. Germline lookup yields CDR1 SGHVS and CDR2 FNYEAQ. CDR3 bases: TGTGCCAGCAGCTTGGTCAGGGCCGGGGAGCTGTTTTTT. The encoded protein is CASSLVRAGELFF.

The J gene is TRBJ1-4, the V gene TRBV5-1, with 9 bases aligning to TRBD1. Germline CDR1 reads SGHRS; CDR2 reads YFSETQ. V shed 4 bases and J 3 bases; nucleotides not matched to a gene: 7. This CDR3 has 16 amino acids. CDR3 sequence: CASSNTGGAANEKLFF. The CDR3 DNA follows: TGCGCCAGCAGCAACACAGGGGGCGCGGCTAATGAAAAACTGTTTTTT.

The genes are TRBV27 and TRBJ2-7; D possibly corresponds to TRBD1 (6 bases). Trimming took 5 bases from V and 3 from J, leaving 14 bases between them. The CDR3 has 14 amino acids. The germline V gene encodes CDR1 MNHEY and CDR2 SMNVEV (reference sequence). The CDR3 sequence is CASSLRGIIYEQYF. CDR3 nucleotide sequence: TGTGCCAGCAGTCTCAGGGGAATCATCTACGAGCAGTACTTC.

Points on this clone: Other DNA sequences in this specimen translate into the identical CDR3. The V and J genes are TRBV6-5 and TRBJ2-7; tentatively, D is TRBD2 (5 bases). The germline CDR1 and CDR2 sequences are MNHEY and SVGAGI. There are 14 residues in the CDR3. V dropped 5 bases and J dropped 2 bases, with 13 bases sitting between them. In nucleotides, the CDR3 is TGTGCCAGCAGTGTCGGCGGGCTGGCCTACGAGCAGTACTTC. Its protein product is CASSVGGLAYEQYF.

This chain connects TRBV20-1 to TRBJ2-7; D is unclear. V was clipped by 1 base and J by 5 bases, with 6 bases between them. The CDR3 spans 11 residues. Germline assignment: CDR1 DFQATT and CDR2 SNEGSKA (reference sequence). CDR3 sequence: CSARVGHEQYF. The CDR3 coding sequence is TGCAGTGCTAGAGTGGGCCACGAGCAGTACTTC.

This clone was detected once. The chain joins TRBV9 to TRBJ2-3; TRBD2 matches 11 bases. CDR3 length equals 18 residues. Germline lookup yields CDR1 SGDLS and CDR2 YYNGEE. V lost 4 bases to trimming and J lost 3 bases; unmatched junction nucleotides: 13. CDR3 sequence: CASSQTSGSTGRTDTQYF. In DNA, the CDR3 is TGTGCCAGCAGCCAAACTAGCGGGAGTACTGGTAGGACAGATACGCAGTATTTT.

The V call is TRBV6-1, the J call TRBJ1-1; D is perhaps TRBD1 (6 bases). This CDR3 comprises 14 residues. Trimming pared 5 bases from V and 1 base from J, leaving 11 bases between. In germline, CDR1 is MNHNS, CDR2 SASEGT. Here the CDR3 reads CASSSGQRNTEAFF. The CDR3 DNA sequence: TGTGCCAGCAGTTCCGGACAGAGGAACACTGAAGCTTTCTTT.

The chain couples TRBV7-6 to TRBJ2-2; 9 bases line up with TRBD1. Germline assignment: CDR1 SGHVS and CDR2 FNYEAQ. V was pared by 4 bases and J by 5 bases, with 5 bases of the junction left unmatched. The CDR3 has 15 amino acids. DNA for the CDR3: TGTGCCAGCAGCTCCCGGGACAGGGTGACCGGGGAGCTGTTTTTT. Protein product: CASSSRDRVTGELFF.

The rearrangement joins TRBV15 to TRBJ2-1, with 10 bases matching TRBD2. The CDR3 length is 17 residues. Trimming took 3 bases from V and 1 from J; bases not matched to a gene: 6. CDR1 LNHNV and CDR2 YYDKDF come from the germline V gene (reference sequence). As DNA, the CDR3 is TGTGCCACCAGCAGCGGGACTAGCGCTTGGTCCTACAATGAGCAGTTCTTC. This codes for CATSSGTSAWSYNEQFF.

V gene TRBV2 combines with J gene TRBJ1-2, with 7 bases fitting TRBD1. V gave up 10 bases and J gave up 7 bases; unmatched junction bases: 12. The CDR3 runs 13 residues. Germline V gives CDR1 SNHLY, CDR2 FYNNEI. In nucleotides, the CDR3 is TGTGCCACCAACCTCGACAGGGAAGCTGGCTACACCTTC. This translates into CATNLDREAGYTF. Combining the CDR3 with reference TRBV2 and TRBJ1-2 gives the whole variable domain EPEVTQTPSHQVTQMGQEVILRCVPISNHLYFYWYRQILGQKVEFLVSFYNNEISEKSEIFDDQFSVERPDGSNFTLKIRSTKLEDSAMYFCATNLDREAGYTFGSGTRLTVV.

This clone was detected only a few times. The gene calls are TRBV30 and TRBJ1-4; D is ambiguous. CDR1 and CDR2 (germline): GTSNPN, SVGIG (reference sequence). The CDR3 totals 13 residues. The V end lost 2 bases, the J end lost 8 bases, and 12 bases lay between the germline ends. CDR3 loop: CAWSRGGGEKLFF. The CDR3 bases are TGTGCCTGGAGTCGGGGTGGCGGCGAAAAACTGTTTTTT.

V gene TRBV12-2 combines with J gene TRBJ1-5. TRBV12-2 is an annotated pseudogene. The CDR3 spans 17 residues. The chain's CDR3 is CASRPSGRADHNQPQHF. The CDR3 nucleotides are TGTGCAAGTCGCCCCAGCGGGAGAGCAGATCACAATCAGCCCCAGCATTTT.

As DNA, the CDR3 is TGTGCCAGCAGTCTCAGGGACACCGGGGAGCTGTTTTTT. The encoded protein is CASSLRDTGELFF. This chain connects TRBV27 to TRBJ2-2, with a possible D match to TRBD1 (5 bases). Deletions cut 5 bases from V and 3 bases from J, with 7 bases between. The CDR3 is made up of 13 amino acids. CDR1 and CDR2 from the germline V gene are MNHEY and SMNVEV (reference sequence).

CDR3 sequence reads: CASIPPGGTNTEAFF. The CDR3 DNA reads TGTGCCAGCATTCCGCCGGGGGGGACCAACACTGAAGCTTTCTTT. This chain links TRBV6-5 with TRBJ1-1; tentative D call: TRBD1 (5 bases). This CDR3 has 15 amino acids. V was cut by 7 bases and J by 2 bases, with 17 bases left in between. Germline CDR1 is MNHEY and CDR2 is SVGAGI.

The chain is built from TRBV6-1 and TRBJ1-1; D is undetermined. The germline V and J ends were trimmed by 7 bases and 0 bases, with 15 bases remaining between them. This CDR3 is 15 amino acids long. Germline CDR1 reads MNHNS; CDR2 reads SASEGT. CDR3 sequence (DNA): TGTGCCAGCATCAAAGGGAGAGGGATGAACACTGAAGCTTTCTTT. As protein: CASIKGRGMNTEAFF.

The genes are TRBV7-9 and TRBJ1-1; TRBD1 might be the D (6 bases). CDR1 and CDR2 from the germline V gene are SEHNR and FQNEAQ (reference sequence). The V gene lost 6 bases and the J gene lost 3 bases, with 20 bases spanning the gap. The CDR3 runs 16 residues. CDR3 residues: CASSQSRDKRYTEAFF. The CDR3 region has the DNA TGTGCCAGCAGTCAGTCCCGGGACAAACGGTACACTGAAGCTTTCTTT. Filled out from reference TRBV7-9 and TRBJ1-1, the complete variable domain reads DTGVSQNPRHKITKRGQNVTFRCDPISEHNRLYWYRQTLGQGPEFLTYFQNEAQLEKSRLLSDRFSAERPKGSFSTLEIQRTEQGDSAMYLCASSQSRDKRYTEAFFGQGTRLTVV.

In its sample, this clone was seen a few times. The junction departs from the called germline gene at one end, perhaps through a read error. The V gene is TRBV7-9, the J gene TRBJ2-3, with D perhaps matching TRBD2 (6 bases). Germline V gene data show CDR1 as SEHNR and CDR2 as FQNEAQ (reference sequence). CDR3 length equals 15 residues. For the CDR3, the DNA is TGTTCCAGCAGCTTAGGCTCGACGCGGGGAGATACGCAGTATTTT. Translated: CSSSLGSTRGDTQYF. Looking up the rest from reference TRBV7-9 and TRBJ2-3 gives the full variable domain: DTGVSQNPRHKITKRGQNVTFRCDPISEHNRLYWYRQTLGQGPEFLTYFQNEAQLEKSRLLSDRFSAERPKGSFSTLEIQRTEQGDSAMYLCSSSLGSTRGDTQYFGPGTRLTVL.

This clone occurred a few times. This chain links TRBV5-4 with TRBJ1-1; a possible D gene is TRBD1 (6 bases). Germline V gives CDR1 SGHNT, CDR2 YYREEE (reference sequence). The CDR3 is made up of 14 amino acids. The V end lost 10 bases, the J end lost 5 bases, and 21 bases lay between the germline ends. This CDR3 is CALGGGQGKTEAFF. CDR3 bases: TGTGCCCTTGGGGGGGGGCAGGGAAAAACTGAAGCTTTCTTT.

The chain combines TRBV5-1 with TRBJ1-2; 7 bases fit TRBD1. The junction had 11 bases not matched to a gene; V was cut back by 3 bases and J by 12 bases. Germline V CDR1 and CDR2: SGHRS, YFSETQ. There are 13 residues in the CDR3. This chain's CDR3 is CASSSLTGQDHTF. The CDR3 DNA is TGCGCCAGCAGCTCCTTGACAGGGCAGGATCACACCTTC.

The genes are TRBV2 and TRBJ1-6; D is ambiguous. This CDR3 has 15 amino acids. Trimming cost V 4 bases and J 0 bases, with 7 bases left between them. CDR1 is SNHLY and CDR2 is FYNNEI in the germline V gene. CDR3 amino acids: CASSAESSYNSPLHF. CDR3 sequence (DNA): TGTGCCAGCAGTGCTGAGAGCTCCTATAATTCACCCCTCCACTTT.

This chain connects TRBV21-1 to TRBJ2-7; the DNA was not used to check the table's D call, TRBD1. TRBV21-1 is a listed pseudogene. This CDR3 is 17 amino acids long. CDR3 protein: CASSKGEGGERGYEQYF. Written as DNA, the CDR3 is TGTGCCAGCAGCAAAGGGGAAGGGGGAGAACGTGGCTACGAGCAGTACTTC.

The rearrangement joins TRBV9 to TRBJ1-3; 9 bases line up with TRBD1. The CDR3 runs 15 residues. From germline, CDR1 is SGDLS and CDR2 YYNGEE. The V and J ends lost 4 bases and 2 bases, in that order; junction bases with no gene match: 4. The CDR3 region is CASSITGGAGNTIYF. The CDR3 nucleotides are TGTGCCAGCAGCATCACAGGGGGCGCTGGAAACACCATATATTTT.

The J gene is TRBJ2-1, the V gene TRBV4-1; D perhaps matches TRBD2 (5 bases). Trimming stripped 2 bases from V and 0 bases from J, with 11 bases between. CDR1 is MGHRA, CDR2 YSYEKL, per germline. The CDR3 runs 16 residues. As DNA, the CDR3 is TGCGCCAGCAGCCAATTCAGAGGGAGCTCCTACAATGAGCAGTTCTTC. It codes for CASSQFRGSSYNEQFF.

The gene calls are TRBV29-1 and TRBJ2-1; D is undetermined. V lost 7 bases and J lost 6, with 25 bases in between. Germline V lookup: CDR1 SQVTM, CDR2 ANQGSEA. The CDR3 is made up of 16 amino acids. CDR3 sequence reads: CSGLRLPQVTINEQFF. DNA for the CDR3: TGCAGCGGCCTACGTCTCCCACAAGTCACTATCAATGAGCAGTTCTTC.

The chain couples TRBV7-6 to TRBJ2-1; 10 bases match TRBD2. CDR1 and CDR2 from the germline V gene are SGHVS and FNYEAQ. Trimming at V came to 1 base and at J to 8 bases, leaving 8 bases not matched to a gene. This CDR3 is 16 amino acids long. The CDR3 DNA reads as TGTGCCAGCAGCTTAGAACCTAGCGGGAGTTTAGATGAGCAGTTCTTC. Translation gives CASSLEPSGSLDEQFF.

The chain recombines TRBV28 with TRBJ1-5, with 8 bases aligning to TRBD1. The CDR3 has 15 residues. Germline CDR1 is MDHEN and CDR2 is SYDVKM. V lost 6 bases, J lost 4 bases, and 8 bases stayed unmatched. The CDR3 DNA follows: TGTGCCAGCAGGCCTCTCGGACAGGGTAATCAGCCCCAGCATTTT. Protein: CASRPLGQGNQPQHF.